This T cell receptor beta chain was recovered during a study of human T cells and chemical hapten exposure. Whole-study context: Upper-back patch tests with 0.01% DPC were read at 6 days.

This clonotype was counted many times. Its antigen remains unidentified. Time point defined: patch test 2, 6 weeks after DPC sensitization. Sample treatment: therapeutic diphenylcyclopropenone sensitization with weekly scalp DPC. Study outcomes and limitations: The study found that DPC sensitization did not change TCRs above 1 in 1000 frequency.

Library preparation tagged each individual cDNA molecule with a unique molecular identifier. TCRdb redid the calling of the RACE reads with MiXCR, one entry per CDR3 protein. The sample lists roughly 140,000 distinct CDR3 sequences; 10% to 15% were seen once. This material consisted of whole blood, taken in connection with sensitization to the hapten diphenylcyclopropenone (DPC). This receptor was identified in a woman aged 45 to 65 with alopecia areata. Some clones in this sample may be carry-over from other donors' samples.

CDR3 nucleotide sequence: TGTGCCAGCTCACGAAGCACAGGGACCTCCTACGAGCAGTACTTC. Protein: CASSRSTGTSYEQYF. This rearrangement joins TRBV18 to TRBJ2-7; the D gene is possibly TRBD1 (6 bases). This CDR3 comprises 15 residues. With 4 bases removed from V and 0 bases from J, the gap between germline ends came to 13 bases. Germline lookup yields CDR1 KGHSH and CDR2 LQKENI.